One sample yielded the 24 T cell receptor beta chains listed below, sequenced in a study of prognosis after radiotherapy for stage I lung cancer (dated by TCRdb to the early 2020s). Sequencing used an Illumina HiSeq 3000. Two rounds of multiplex PCR were performed to amplify the TCR beta CDR3 region from genomic DNA. In the first PCR round, primers specific to each TRBV and TRBJ gene were used, and the primer sequences were filed in Chinese patent CN105087789A. TCRdb applied fastp at Q25 and MiXCR to the public reads, then kept only in-frame beta chains. A single entry per CDR3 protein holds the most common genes and DNA from its merged rows. The table for this sample lists roughly 13,000 distinct CDR3 sequences; 37% of them were counted only once. The ten largest account for roughly 40% of the sample. The material was PBMCs, obtained before or after stereotactic body radiation therapy (not recorded which). These receptors originate from a donor aged 50 or older with non-small cell lung cancer.

A remark on this clonotype: A read error likely explains this, since a far larger clone differs by one base. The CDR3 reads CSVVSSSKINEQFF. CDR3 DNA: TGCAGCGTTGTGTCTAGCTCTAAAATCAATGAGCAGTTCTTC. This chain connects TRBV29-1 to TRBJ2-5; D perhaps matches TRBD2 (5 bases). TRBJ2-1 explains the end of the DNA better; the J call may be wrong. This CDR3 contains 14 residues. Germline assignment: CDR1 SQVTM and CDR2 ANQGSEA.

This clonotype was seen many times. The V and J genes are TRBV7-9 and TRBJ2-7; TRBD2 agrees at 8 bases. The ends lost 5 bases at V and 6 bases at J; junction bases unmatched: 6. Per germline, CDR1 SEHNR and CDR2 FQNEAQ (reference sequence). This CDR3 comprises 13 residues. The CDR3 region has the DNA TGTGCCAGCAGCCCAGCGGGGGTTTTCGAGCAGTACTTC. Amino acid sequence: CASSPAGVFEQYF.

This clonotype was detected many times. The gene calls are TRBV5-5 and TRBJ1-1; D not resolved. V lost 3 bases to trimming and J lost 1 base, with 4 bases between them. CDR3 length: 12 residues. Germline V gene sequence: CDR1 SGHKS, CDR2 YYEKEE (reference sequence). The CDR3 DNA reads TGTGCCAGCAGCTCCCAGAACACTGAAGCTTTCTTT. Residues: CASSSQNTEAFF.

Comments on this clonotype: At one of its ends the junction is not consistent with the germline gene, which may arise from a read error. The chain uses TRBV4-1 and TRBJ2-1, with TRBD2 matching 9 bases. The CDR3 loop spans 15 amino acids. Germline CDR1 is MGHRA and CDR2 is YSYEKL. CDR3 amino acids: CARSPQEAAGGRQFF. CDR3 sequence (DNA): TGCGCCAGAAGCCCCCAAGAGGCTGCGGGAGGGCGTCAGTTCTTC.

This clonotype appeared many times. J is TRBJ1-2 and V is TRBV6-1; D unresolved. The CDR3 has 12 residues. Germline values: CDR1 MNHNS, CDR2 SASEGT. Trimming left V 6 bases short and J 7 bases short, with 12 bases between. The CDR3 loop is CASRTSNGGYTF. As DNA, the CDR3 is TGTGCCAGCAGGACCTCAAACGGTGGCTACACCTTC.

For this clonotype: It is likely a read error, because the conserved phenylalanine at the end of the CDR3 is missing. The chain recombines TRBV6-1 with TRBJ2-3; TRBD2 matches 7 bases. CDR3 size: 13 residues. Trimming removed 8 bases from V and 4 bases from J; junction bases left unmatched: 6. Germline CDR1 reads MNHNS; CDR2 reads SASEGT. The DNA of the CDR3 is TGTGCCAGCGGATCGGCGGGGGCAGATACGCAGTATATT. Protein sequence: CASGSAGADTQYI.

This clonotype was detected ten times or more. The genes are TRBV20-1 and TRBJ2-1, with 12 bases matching TRBD2. The CDR3 contains 17 residues. Trimming at V came to 3 bases and at J to 0 bases, leaving 6 bases not matched to a gene. Germline V gene lookup returns CDR1 DFQATT and CDR2 SNEGSKA (reference sequence). CDR3 residues: CSASSLAGGPSYNEQFF. CDR3 sequence (DNA): TGCAGTGCTAGCTCCCTAGCGGGGGGGCCCTCCTACAATGAGCAGTTCTTC.

This clonotype came up many times. The rearrangement uses TRBV18 and TRBJ1-2; no clear D. The CDR3 length is 12 residues. Germline CDR1 is KGHSH and CDR2 is LQKENI. V was pared by 3 bases and J by 7 bases, with 9 bases between. The DNA of the CDR3 is TGTGCCAGCTCACCTCAGGAGATTGGCTACACCTTC. This translates into CASSPQEIGYTF.

This chain links TRBV12-3 or TRBV12-4 with TRBJ1-5; 10 bases are shared with TRBD1. This CDR3 is 15 amino acids long. The junction had 9 bases not matched to a gene; V was cut back by 6 bases and J by 7 bases. DNA of the CDR3: TGTGCCAGCAGCCTAGGGACAGGGGAAAGGCAGCCCCAGCATTTT. Amino acids: CASSLGTGERQPQHF.

V gene TRBV6-1 combines with J gene TRBJ2-3; D is unclear. The germline V and J ends were trimmed by 6 bases and 0 bases, with 10 bases remaining between them. Per the germline V gene, CDR1 is MNHNS and CDR2 is SASEGT. This CDR3 is 14 amino acids long. The CDR3 region is CASSRATSTDTQYF. The CDR3 DNA follows: TGTGCCAGCAGCCGGGCTACTAGCACAGATACGCAGTATTTT.

The chain combines TRBV6-2 or TRBV6-3 with TRBJ2-3, with 12 nucleotides matching TRBD2. CDR3 length equals 15 residues. Trimming removed 7 bases from V and 11 bases from J; junction bases left unmatched: 13. Germline V gives CDR1 MNHEY, CDR2 SVGEGT. CDR3 coding DNA: TGTGCCAGCATCCCTAGCGGGGGGGCGGTATATATGCAGTATTTT. Encoded protein: CASIPSGGAVYMQYF.

This clonotype was seen at least ten times. The chain combines TRBV5-6 with TRBJ2-2; maybe TRBD1 (6 bases). The germline CDR1 and CDR2 sequences are SGHDT and YYEEEE. Trimming stripped 4 bases from V and 0 bases from J, with 19 bases between. The CDR3 runs to 18 residues. This CDR3 reads CASSRLRRDNANTGELFF. The CDR3 coding sequence is TGTGCCAGCAGCCGCCTTCGACGGGACAACGCGAACACCGGGGAGCTGTTTTTT.

V and J are TRBV6-2 or TRBV6-3 and TRBJ2-7; 7 bases agree with TRBD2. Germline lookup yields CDR1 MNHEY and CDR2 SVGEGT. This CDR3 has 14 amino acids. V lost 2 bases to trimming and J lost 3 bases; unmatched junction nucleotides: 4. The CDR3 spells CASSYQTGGYEQYF. CDR3 nucleotide sequence: TGTGCCAGCAGTTACCAAACGGGGGGCTACGAGCAGTACTTC.

Notes on this clonotype: A read error may be the cause here, since a much bigger clone is one base away. The V gene is TRBV20-1, the J gene TRBJ2-3; TRBD2 aligns across 11 bases. The CDR3 runs 17 residues. Germline CDR1 reads DFQATT; CDR2 reads SNEGSKA (reference sequence). The trim removed 6 bases at V and 4 bases at J, leaving 15 bases unmatched. For the CDR3, the DNA is TGCAGTGCCCATCGGGAATGGGAGGGACTAGCGGCAGATACGCAGTATTTT. Its translation is CSAHREWEGLAADTQYF.

This clonotype was seen many times. The genes are TRBV11-2 and TRBJ2-4, with TRBD2 identical over 8 bases. The CDR3 is 17 residues long. The germline V gene has CDR1 SGHAT and CDR2 FQNNGV. V lost 2 bases and J lost 1; bases outside the gene matches: 7. The CDR3, as DNA: TGTGCCAGCAGCTTAAGGCCGGGACTAGAGGCCAAAAACATTCAGTACTTC. Translated: CASSLRPGLEAKNIQYF.

CDR3 in DNA: TGTGCCAGCAGTCATCCGGGTAGGGCGAATTTTTATCTGCCCCAGCATTTT. It codes for CASSHPGRANFYLPQHF. The chain recombines TRBV28 with TRBJ1-5; no definite D call. V lost 5 bases to trimming and J lost 9 bases, with 26 bases between them. Germline lookup yields CDR1 MDHEN and CDR2 SYDVKM. The CDR3 contains 17 residues. The variable domain in full, with the rest retrieved from reference TRBV28 and TRBJ1-5, is DVKVTQSSRYLVKRTGEKVFLECVQDMDHENMFWYRQDPGLGLRLIYFSYDVKMKEKGDIPEGYSVSREKKERFSLILESASTNQTSMYLCASSHPGRANFYLPQHFGDGTRLSIL.

A word on this clonotype: This probably arose from a read error, given a far larger clone one base away. The gene calls are TRBV27 and TRBJ2-5, with 7 bases matching TRBD2. With the DNA end fitting TRBJ2-1 better, the J assignment may be wrong. The CDR3 runs to 15 residues. Germline V gene lookup returns CDR1 MNHEY and CDR2 SMNVEV (reference sequence). The CDR3 here is CASSRGTIASNEQFF. The CDR3, as DNA: TGTGCCAGCAGCCGTGGGACTATCGCCAGCAATGAGCAGTTCTTC.

This clonotype has at least ten counts. The chain has TRBV19 and TRBJ2-3, with a possible D match to TRBD1 (6 bases). The length of the CDR3 is 14 residues. Germline CDR1 reads LNHDA; CDR2 reads SQIVND (reference sequence). Between the trimmed V and J ends, which lost 5 bases and 1 base, there was a span of 10 bases. The DNA for the CDR3 is TGTGCCAGTAGTTCCAGGGGAGGCACAGATACGCAGTATTTT. This codes for CASSSRGGTDTQYF.

There are many counts of this clonotype. This may be a read error, as it is one base from a much larger clone. The J gene is TRBJ1-1, the V gene TRBV20-1; 10 bases are shared with TRBD1. The ends lost 4 bases at V and 6 bases at J; junction bases unmatched: 8. Germline values: CDR1 DFQATT, CDR2 SNEGSKA (reference sequence). This CDR3 spans 14 amino acids. CDR3 loop: CSAKGGQGFAEAFF. Written as DNA, the CDR3 is TGCAGTGCTAAGGGGGGACAGGGGTTTGCTGAAGCTTTCTTT.

This clonotype appeared many times. The rearrangement uses TRBV12-3 or TRBV12-4 and TRBJ2-3; no clear D. Trimming left V 3 bases short and J 4 bases short, with 8 bases between. The CDR3 has 13 residues. DNA of the CDR3: TGTGCCAGCAGTTTTACTTCCCCAGATACGCAGTATTTT. Its protein product is CASSFTSPDTQYF.

This clonotype was found a few times. One base away lies a much larger clone, so this may be a sequencing read error. This chain joins TRBV2 and TRBJ2-5; 8 nucleotides align to TRBD1. Germline-derived CDR1 and CDR2 are SNHLY and FYNNEI. The CDR3 contains 13 residues. Germline trimming cut 5 bases from V and 5 bases from J; bases unmatched to any gene: 4. CDR3 nucleotides: TGTGCCAGCAGTACAGGGGGGTGGGAGACCCAGTACTTC. This gives the protein CASSTGGWETQYF.

With respect to this clonotype: The junction shows a germline mismatch at one end, possibly a read error. The CDR3 here is CSARDLTEALF. CDR3 nucleotide sequence: TGCAGTGCTAGAGACCTCACTGAAGCTCTATTT. The gene calls are TRBV20-1 and TRBJ1-1; D is unclear. The germline V gene has CDR1 DFQATT and CDR2 SNEGSKA (reference sequence). This CDR3 comprises 11 residues.

This clonotype was counted many times. The chain is built from TRBV3-1 and TRBJ2-1, with 12 bases fitting TRBD1. The CDR3 has 16 amino acids. Germline loops: CDR1 LGHDT, CDR2 YNNKEL (reference sequence). The ends lost 2 bases at V and 7 bases at J; junction bases unmatched: 6. CDR3 nucleotide sequence: TGTGCCAGCAGCCAATGGGGACAGGGGGCAAGTAATGAGCAGTTCTTC. Amino acid sequence: CASSQWGQGASNEQFF.

This clonotype was seen a handful of times. A read error is possible here, since a much larger clone lies one base away. CDR3 loop: CASSFPGLSGNNSRDEQFF. CDR3 nucleotide sequence: TGTGCCAGCAGCTTTCCGGGACTCAGCGGAAATAATAGTAGGGATGAGCAGTTCTTC. This sequence joins TRBV4-2 and TRBJ2-1; D may be TRBD2 (6 bases). Germline lookup yields CDR1 LGHNA and CDR2 YNFKEQ. This CDR3 contains 19 residues. V lost 5 bases, J lost 8 bases, and 31 bases lay in between.